This TCR beta chain derives from a study of early T cells in non-severe SARS-CoV-2 infection. This CDR3 region has 17 residues. V lost 1 base and J lost 4, with 20 bases in between. CDR1 and CDR2 (germline): SQVTM, ANQGSEA. TCRdb reanalysed the 5' RACE reads using MiXCR and keeps one entry per CDR3 protein. Of around 70,000 distinct CDR3 sequences detected, around 15% appear once; the ten largest clones hold 9.5% to 15%. The sequence derives from an adult who was a healthcare worker with PCR-confirmed SARS-CoV-2 infection or an uninfected control (not recorded which). Sequences were obtained from whole blood. V usage is TRBV29-1 and J usage is TRBJ1-3, with D possibly being TRBD1 (5 bases). The CDR3 reads CSVEGLPRQLSGNTIYF. In DNA, the CDR3 is TGCAGCGTTGAAGGTCTTCCGAGACAGCTTTCAGGAAACACCATATATTTT.